This TCR beta chain was observed in a study of regulatory T cells in long-lasting Graves disease. The time point is: persistent/refractory GD, antithyroid drugs over 5 years with positive TRAb. PBMC-extracted RNA yielded the TCR library. The germline V gene has CDR1 SGHTA and CDR2 FQGNSA. V was clipped by 2 bases and J by 7 bases; unmatched bases: 4. The CDR3 has 13 residues. General observations from the study: TRBV28, TRBJ1-2 and TRBJ2-5 emerged as the favored segments in persistent disease. Graves' patients with persistent disease showed TCR diversity lower than patients newly diagnosed. No thyroid tissue was studied; the work used peripheral blood only. Sample size was small, which may have lowered accuracy.

The authors built TCR beta libraries using iRepertoire HTBI primers and Arm-PCR of CDR3 regions. Each CDR3 protein is one row after TCRdb ran MiXCR on the multiplex PCR reads. The sample contains roughly 490,000 distinct CDR3 sequences, approximately 23% of which appear only once. This clonotype was seen once. The antigen remains unidentified. V is TRBV7-2 and J is TRBJ1-2; TRBD1 matches at 7 bases. This TCR came from a female donor with Graves disease. The sequencing used peripheral blood mononuclear cells (PBMCs), collected when the disease was refractory, from a patient treated with antithyroid drugs. The CDR3, as DNA: TGTGCCAGCAGCTTACAGGGGGGTAGTGGCTACACCTTC. Its translation is CASSLQGGSGYTF.